The clone carrying this T cell receptor (beta chain) was counted a few times. Its antigen is not identified. The data were taken from a study of human T cells and chemical hapten exposure. From germline, CDR1 is SGHTA and CDR2 FQGNSA. Germline trimming cut 1 base from V and 6 bases from J; bases unmatched to any gene: 6. The CDR3 has 15 amino acids. The library put unique molecular identifiers onto individual cDNA molecules. Using its own MiXCR run on the RACE reads, TCRdb lists one record per CDR3 protein. Among around 360,000 distinct CDR3 sequences listed, over 6% were seen once. Overall study findings and caveats: In comparison with controls, expanded TCRs gave rise to a significantly larger number of large CDR3 similarity clusters.

Time point noted: patch test 2, 6 weeks after DPC sensitization. Treatment indicated: therapeutic diphenylcyclopropenone sensitization with weekly scalp DPC. Researchers sampled blood before each patch test went on. Whole blood that had not been fractionated was the source of extracted total RNA. This clonotype was sampled from a woman aged 18-29 years with alopecia areata. Some clones in this sample may be carry-over from other donors' samples. V usage is TRBV7-2 and J usage is TRBJ1-5, with 7 bases lining up with TRBD1. This specimen consisted of whole blood, obtained in connection with sensitization to the hapten diphenylcyclopropenone (DPC). CDR3 coding DNA: TGTGCCAGCAGCTTAGGACAGGGAAGCGGTCAGCCCCAGCATTTT. Translated, it gives CASSLGQGSGQPQHF.